A single sample is the source of the 23 T cell receptor beta chains below, sequenced in a study of blood T cell repertoires in COVID-19. The method was immunoSEQ multiplex PCR; TCRdb's version includes in-frame clones alone and lacks a portion of them. Found here are 300,000 or so clones, just over 85% of them singletons; the top ten hold about 10%. Sequenced: PBMCs or T cells enriched from blood (not recorded which). These receptors all stem from a woman aged 18-30 years who had recovered from COVID-19.

This sequence joins TRBV5-1 and TRBJ2-3; D remains unclear. Trimming shortened V by 4 bases and J by 0 bases, and 9 bases separated the two germline ends. The CDR3 has 14 residues. CDR1 and CDR2 from the germline V gene are SGHRS and YFSETQ. The CDR3 nucleotides read TGCGCCAGCAGCCGACTTACTAGCACAGATACGCAGTATTTT. Amino acids: CASSRLTSTDTQYF.

V usage is TRBV2 and J usage is TRBJ1-5; 7 nucleotides match TRBD1. The J segment lost 7 bases and the V segment lost 6 bases, leaving 6 bases of the junction unmatched. The CDR3 loop spans 13 amino acids. Per the germline V gene, CDR1 is SNHLY and CDR2 is FYNNEI. CDR3 in DNA: TGTGCCAGCAGGAGGGACAGCTACCAGCCCCAGCATTTT. Translating gives CASRRDSYQPQHF.

This sequence joins TRBV6-5 and TRBJ1-5; TRBD1 might be the D (6 bases). Trimming cost V 6 bases and J 0 bases, with 12 bases left between them. CDR1 MNHEY and CDR2 SVGAGI come from the germline V gene. This CDR3 comprises 15 residues. CDR3 sequence (DNA): TGTGCCAGCAGCCCAGGACAGATTAGCAATCAGCCCCAGCATTTT. This codes for CASSPGQISNQPQHF.

The CDR3 loop reads CASSKGRGDTGELFF. The CDR3 coding sequence is TGTGCCAGCAGCAAAGGTCGGGGGGACACCGGGGAGCTGTTTTTT. The chain joins TRBV21-1 to TRBJ2-2; the table's D call, TRBD2, has no DNA check behind it. TRBV21-1 represents a pseudogene. The length of the CDR3 is 15 residues.

The chain has TRBV28 and TRBJ1-4; the D gene is possibly TRBD1 (5 bases). V gave up 3 bases and J gave up 11 bases, with 16 bases separating them. Germline V gene lookup returns CDR1 MDHEN and CDR2 SYDVKM. This CDR3 spans 14 amino acids. The CDR3 is CASSFGGVAGKLFF. DNA for the CDR3: TGTGCCAGCAGTTTTGGGGGGGTAGCAGGCAAACTGTTTTTT.

The rearrangement links TRBV10-1 to TRBJ1-1, with a tentative D call TRBD1 (5 bases). The CDR3 is made up of 13 amino acids. V was trimmed by 0 bases and J by 4 bases, leaving 6 bases between them. Per the germline V gene, CDR1 is WNHNN and CDR2 is SYGVQD (reference sequence). CDR3 coding DNA: TGCGCCAGCAGTGAGTCGACAGTCACTGAAGCTTTCTTT. Its translation is CASSESTVTEAFF.

The rearrangement uses TRBV4-2 and TRBJ2-1; 14 nucleotides line up with TRBD2. There are 17 residues in the CDR3. The J segment lost 7 bases and the V segment lost 0 bases, leaving 5 bases of the junction unmatched. Germline values: CDR1 LGHNA, CDR2 YNFKEQ. Written as DNA, the CDR3 is TGTGCCAGCAGCCAAGAAGGGGGACTAGCGGGAGCAAATGAGCAGTTCTTC. This encodes CASSQEGGLAGANEQFF.

With regard to this clone: Other nucleotide sequences from this sample produce the same CDR3. The genes are TRBV10-3 and TRBJ2-7; 11 bases line up with TRBD1. After removal of 2 bases from V and 2 bases from J, the junction contained 2 bases not matched to a gene. The germline V gene has CDR1 ENHRY and CDR2 SYGVKD. The CDR3 consists of 15 residues. In nucleotides, the CDR3 is TGTGCCATCAGTGAGCCGGGACAGGGGGCCTACGAGCAGTACTTC. As protein: CAISEPGQGAYEQYF.

CDR3 in amino acids: CASRRQRGLTDTQYF. CDR3 nucleotides: TGTGCCAGCAGAAGACAGCGGGGGCTCACAGATACGCAGTATTTT. The V gene is TRBV28, the J gene TRBJ2-3, with 8 positions matching TRBD2. CDR1 MDHEN and CDR2 SYDVKM come from the germline V gene. The V segment lost 6 bases and the J segment 2 bases; nucleotides outside the gene matches: 7. The CDR3 loop spans 15 amino acids.

The chain joins TRBV5-1 to TRBJ1-3; D remains ambiguous. In germline, CDR1 is SGHRS, CDR2 YFSETQ. V gave up 5 bases and J gave up 3 bases, with 9 bases separating them. This CDR3 has 13 residues. This CDR3 reads CASRVADGNTIYF. DNA for the CDR3: TGCGCCAGCAGGGTAGCGGATGGAAACACCATATATTTT.

In this sample, this clone turned up a few times. The CDR3 DNA follows: TGCGCCAGCAGCTCGACTAGCGGGAGGAGCACCGGGGAGCTGTTTTTT. Protein: CASSSTSGRSTGELFF. V is TRBV5-1 and J is TRBJ2-2, with 13 bases identical to TRBD2. Germline V CDR1 and CDR2: SGHRS, YFSETQ. The CDR3 spans 16 residues. Trimming took 3 bases from V and 4 from J; bases not matched to a gene: 3.

The V gene is TRBV30, the J gene TRBJ1-1; D is perhaps TRBD1 (5 bases). The CDR3 length is 16 residues. Trimming removed 0 bases from V and 2 bases from J, with 16 bases in between. From germline, CDR1 is GTSNPN and CDR2 SVGIG (reference sequence). The CDR3 DNA is TGTGCCTGGAGTGTTGGGGGAAGGGGAGGTAACACTGAAGCTTTCTTT. Residues: CAWSVGGRGGNTEAFF.

V and J are TRBV7-6 and TRBJ2-1; TRBD2 matches 11 bases. Germline values: CDR1 SGHVS, CDR2 FNYEAQ. The ends lost 0 bases at V and 3 bases at J; junction bases unmatched: 4. This CDR3 is built from 17 residues. Here the CDR3 DNA reads TGTGCCAGCAGCTTAGCCGCGACTAGCGGGAACTACAATGAGCAGTTCTTC. Its translation: CASSLAATSGNYNEQFF.

J is TRBJ2-4 and V is TRBV28, with D perhaps TRBD1 (6 bases). Germline V gene lookup returns CDR1 MDHEN and CDR2 SYDVKM. This CDR3 region has 13 residues. Trimming took 4 bases from V and 4 from J, leaving 8 bases between them. DNA of the CDR3: TGTGCCAGCAGTTCCACAGGGAAAAACATTCAGTACTTC. Its translation is CASSSTGKNIQYF.

This clone was observed a few times. This rearrangement joins TRBV6-4 to TRBJ1-1, with 8 bases fitting TRBD1. Germline V CDR1 and CDR2: MRHNA, SNTAGT. CDR3 length: 13 residues. V was clipped by 2 bases and J by 11 bases; unmatched bases: 7. CDR3 nucleotides: TGTGCCAGCAGTGACGACGGACAGGGACGGGCTTTCTTT. Translating gives CASSDDGQGRAFF.

The CDR3 protein is CASSWTGHPNYGYTF. Here the CDR3 DNA reads TGCGCCAGCAGCTGGACCGGACACCCAAACTATGGCTACACCTTC. The V gene is TRBV5-1, the J gene TRBJ1-2; D may be TRBD1 (5 bases). V lost 3 bases and J lost 2, with 14 bases in between. The CDR3 totals 15 residues. The germline V gene has CDR1 SGHRS and CDR2 YFSETQ. Full variable domain (outside the CDR3, taken from reference TRBV5-1 and TRBJ1-2): KAGVTQTPRYLIKTRGQQVTLSCSPISGHRSVSWYQQTPGQGLQFLFEYFSETQRNKGNFPGRFSGRQFSNSRSEMNVSTLELGDSALYLCASSWTGHPNYGYTFGSGTRLTVV.

This sequence joins TRBV4-1 and TRBJ2-7, with TRBD1 identical over 10 bases. The CDR3 runs to 15 residues. V lost 0 bases to trimming and J lost 6 bases; unmatched junction nucleotides: 5. From germline, CDR1 is MGHRA and CDR2 YSYEKL. The DNA for the CDR3 is TGCGCCAGCAGCCAAGAAGACAGGGGGCAAATCGAGCAGTACTTC. Translating it yields CASSQEDRGQIEQYF.

The chain is built from TRBV11-2 and TRBJ2-5; 9 bases are a match to TRBD1. The germline V gene has CDR1 SGHAT and CDR2 FQNNGV. CDR3 length: 17 amino acids. V gave up 5 bases and J gave up 2 bases; unmatched junction bases: 12. The CDR3 protein is CASSPRGDRVLQETQYF. The CDR3 region has the DNA TGTGCCAGCAGCCCACGGGGGGACAGGGTACTTCAAGAGACCCAGTACTTC.

The gene calls are TRBV10-2 and TRBJ1-5, with a weak D call TRBD1 (5 bases). The CDR3 extends over 16 amino acids. Looked up from germline, CDR1 is WSHSY and CDR2 is SAAADI. The V gene lost 5 bases and the J gene lost 0 bases, with 14 bases spanning the gap. The CDR3 here is CASSKTGPYSNQPQHF. CDR3 DNA: TGCGCCAGCAGTAAAACAGGACCCTATAGCAATCAGCCCCAGCATTTT.

This clone appeared a few times. The chain combines TRBV11-2 with TRBJ1-2; 7 nucleotides match TRBD1. From germline, CDR1 is SGHAT and CDR2 FQNNGV. V was clipped by 1 base and J by 4 bases; unmatched bases: 6. This CDR3 has 15 residues. The DNA for the CDR3 is TGTGCCAGCAGCTTAGGAAGGGGGCGCGGCTATGGCTACACCTTC. Translation: CASSLGRGRGYGYTF.

The V and J genes are TRBV18 and TRBJ1-6; perhaps TRBD1 as D (5 bases). Trimming took off 4 bases at V and 8 bases at J, with 12 bases between the two ends. The CDR3 runs to 14 residues. Germline V gives CDR1 KGHSH, CDR2 LQKENI. The CDR3 spells CASSLGQGDSPLHF. The CDR3 DNA sequence: TGTGCCAGCTCACTTGGCCAGGGCGATTCACCCCTCCACTTT.

This chain links TRBV5-6 with TRBJ1-2, with 11 bases aligning to TRBD1. Germline assignment: CDR1 SGHDT and CDR2 YYEEEE. J lost 8 bases, V lost 3 bases, and 9 bases had no gene match. This CDR3 has 15 residues. This CDR3 reads CASSSPSGTGGGYTF. CDR3 coding DNA: TGTGCCAGCAGCTCGCCTAGTGGGACAGGGGGAGGCTACACCTTC.

The chain joins TRBV28 to TRBJ2-7, with 7 bases lining up with TRBD1. The CDR3 runs 16 residues. CDR1 is MDHEN and CDR2 is SYDVKM in the germline V gene. V lost 2 bases, J lost 4 bases, and 11 bases stayed unmatched. CDR3 coding DNA: TGTGCCAGCAGTTTAGAGAGGGGACAGAGTATTTACGAGCAGTACTTC. This codes for CASSLERGQSIYEQYF.